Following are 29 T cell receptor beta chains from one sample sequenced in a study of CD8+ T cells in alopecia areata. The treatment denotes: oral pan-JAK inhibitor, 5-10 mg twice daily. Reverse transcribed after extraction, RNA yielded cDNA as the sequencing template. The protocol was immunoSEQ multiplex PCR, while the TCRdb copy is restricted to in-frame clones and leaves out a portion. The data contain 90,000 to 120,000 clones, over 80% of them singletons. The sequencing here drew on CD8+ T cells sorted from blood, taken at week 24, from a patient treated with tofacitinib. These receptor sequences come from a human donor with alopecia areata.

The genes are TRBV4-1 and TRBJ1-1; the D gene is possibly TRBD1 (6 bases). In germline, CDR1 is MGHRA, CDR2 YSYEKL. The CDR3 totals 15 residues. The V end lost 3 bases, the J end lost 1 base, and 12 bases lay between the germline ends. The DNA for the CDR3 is TGCGCCAGCAGCCACCCGGTAGGGGGGAACACTGAAGCTTTCTTT. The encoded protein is CASSHPVGGNTEAFF.

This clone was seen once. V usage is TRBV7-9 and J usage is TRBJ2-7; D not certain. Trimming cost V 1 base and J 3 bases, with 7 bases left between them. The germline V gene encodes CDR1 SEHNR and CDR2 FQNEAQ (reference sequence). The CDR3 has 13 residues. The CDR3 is CASSLDHSYEQYF. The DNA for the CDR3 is TGTGCCAGCAGCTTAGACCACAGCTACGAGCAGTACTTC. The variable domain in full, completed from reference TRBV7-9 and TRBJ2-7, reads DTGVSQNPRHKITKRGQNVTFRCDPISEHNRLYWYRQTLGQGPEFLTYFQNEAQLEKSRLLSDRFSAERPKGSFSTLEIQRTEQGDSAMYLCASSLDHSYEQYFGPGTRLTVT.

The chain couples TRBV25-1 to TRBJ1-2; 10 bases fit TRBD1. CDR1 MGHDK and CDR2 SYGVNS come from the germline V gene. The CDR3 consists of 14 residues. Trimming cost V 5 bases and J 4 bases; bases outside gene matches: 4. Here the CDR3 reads CASSKTGGGYGYTF. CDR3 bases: TGTGCCAGCAGTAAGACAGGGGGCGGCTATGGCTACACCTTC.

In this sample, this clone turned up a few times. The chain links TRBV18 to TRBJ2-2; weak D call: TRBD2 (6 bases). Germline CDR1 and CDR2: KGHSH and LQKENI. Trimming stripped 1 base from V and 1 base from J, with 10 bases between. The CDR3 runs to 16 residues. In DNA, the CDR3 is TGTGCCAGCTCACCACTGGAGGGCCTGAACACCGGGGAGCTGTTTTTT. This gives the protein CASSPLEGLNTGELFF. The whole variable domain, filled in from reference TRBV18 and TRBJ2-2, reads NAGVMQNPRHLVRRRGQEARLRCSPMKGHSHVYWYRQLPEEGLKFMVYLQKENIIDESGMPKERFSAEFPKEGPSILRIQQVVRGDSAAYFCASSPLEGLNTGELFFGEGSRLTVL.

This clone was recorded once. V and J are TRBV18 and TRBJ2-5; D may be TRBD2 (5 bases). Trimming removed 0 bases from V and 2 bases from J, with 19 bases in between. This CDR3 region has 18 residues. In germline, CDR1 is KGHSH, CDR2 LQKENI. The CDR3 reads CASSPPRGYPWPQETQYF. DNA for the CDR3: TGTGCCAGCTCACCACCGAGAGGGTACCCTTGGCCGCAAGAGACCCAGTACTTC.

The CDR3 protein is CASSPRRDTGELFF. CDR3 nucleotides: TGCGCCAGCAGCCCCCGCAGGGATACCGGGGAGCTGTTTTTT. The gene calls are TRBV4-1 and TRBJ2-2; tentatively, D is TRBD1 (5 bases). Germline V gives CDR1 MGHRA, CDR2 YSYEKL. The CDR3 has 14 residues. Trimming took 4 bases from V and 5 from J, leaving 11 bases between them.

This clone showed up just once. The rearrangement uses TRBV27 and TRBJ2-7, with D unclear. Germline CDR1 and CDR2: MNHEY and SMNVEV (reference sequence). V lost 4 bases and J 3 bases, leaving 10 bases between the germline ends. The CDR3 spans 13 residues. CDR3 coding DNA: TGTGCCAGCAGTTCACCCGGCGGCTACGAGCAGTACTTC. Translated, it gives CASSSPGGYEQYF.

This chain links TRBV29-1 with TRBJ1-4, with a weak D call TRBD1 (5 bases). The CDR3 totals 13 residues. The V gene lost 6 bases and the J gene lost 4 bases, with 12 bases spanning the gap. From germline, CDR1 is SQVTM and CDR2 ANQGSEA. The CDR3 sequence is CSVGDGLNEKLFF. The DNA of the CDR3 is TGCAGCGTCGGGGACGGCCTTAATGAAAAACTGTTTTTT.

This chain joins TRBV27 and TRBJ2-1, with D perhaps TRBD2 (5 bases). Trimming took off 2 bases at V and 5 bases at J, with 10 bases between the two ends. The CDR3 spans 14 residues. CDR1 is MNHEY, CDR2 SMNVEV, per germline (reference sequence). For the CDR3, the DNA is TGTGCCAGCAGTTTAAACCGGGGTGACAATGAGCAGTTCTTC. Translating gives CASSLNRGDNEQFF.

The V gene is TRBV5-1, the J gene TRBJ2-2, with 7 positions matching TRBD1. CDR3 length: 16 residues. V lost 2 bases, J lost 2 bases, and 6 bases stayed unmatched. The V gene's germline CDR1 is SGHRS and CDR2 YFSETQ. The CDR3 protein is CASSFFRDRNTGELFF. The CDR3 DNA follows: TGCGCCAGCAGCTTTTTCCGGGACAGAAACACCGGGGAGCTGTTTTTT.

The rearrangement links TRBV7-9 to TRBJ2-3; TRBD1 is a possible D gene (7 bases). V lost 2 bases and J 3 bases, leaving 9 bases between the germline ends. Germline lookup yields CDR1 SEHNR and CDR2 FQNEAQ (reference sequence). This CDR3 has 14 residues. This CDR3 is CASSLQGGTDTQYF. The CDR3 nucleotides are TGTGCCAGCAGCTTACAGGGGGGAACAGATACGCAGTATTTT.

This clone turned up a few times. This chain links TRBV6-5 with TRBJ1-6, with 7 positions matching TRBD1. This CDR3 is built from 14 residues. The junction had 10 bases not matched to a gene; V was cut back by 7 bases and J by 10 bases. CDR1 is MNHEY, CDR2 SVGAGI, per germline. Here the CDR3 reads CASTHGGGHSPLHF. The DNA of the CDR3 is TGTGCCAGCACCCACGGAGGGGGCCACTCACCCCTCCACTTT.

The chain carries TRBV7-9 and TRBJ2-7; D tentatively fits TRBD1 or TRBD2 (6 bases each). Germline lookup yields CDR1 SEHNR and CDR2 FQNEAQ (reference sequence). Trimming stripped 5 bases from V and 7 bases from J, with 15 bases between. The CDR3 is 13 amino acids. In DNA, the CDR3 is TGTGCCAGCAGCGAACAGGGACTGAGGGAGCAGTACTTC. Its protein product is CASSEQGLREQYF.

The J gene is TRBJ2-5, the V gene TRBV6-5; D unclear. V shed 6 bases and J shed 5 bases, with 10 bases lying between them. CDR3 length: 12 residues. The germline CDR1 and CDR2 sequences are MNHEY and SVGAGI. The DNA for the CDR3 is TGTGCCAGCAGCCGGATCTTGGAGACCCAGTACTTC. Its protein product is CASSRILETQYF.

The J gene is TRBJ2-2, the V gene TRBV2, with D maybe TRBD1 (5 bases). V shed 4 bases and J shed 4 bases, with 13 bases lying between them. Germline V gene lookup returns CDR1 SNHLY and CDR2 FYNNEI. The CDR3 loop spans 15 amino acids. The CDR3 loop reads CASSAVKGSTGELFF. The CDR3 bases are TGTGCCAGCAGTGCGGTCAAGGGGTCCACCGGGGAGCTGTTTTTT.

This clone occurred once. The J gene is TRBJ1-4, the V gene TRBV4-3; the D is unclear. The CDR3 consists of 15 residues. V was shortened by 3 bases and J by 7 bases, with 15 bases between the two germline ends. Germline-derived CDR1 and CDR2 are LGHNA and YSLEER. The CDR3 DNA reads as TGCGCCAGCAGCCATGAAGCGGCAGGACTTGAAAAACTGTTTTTT. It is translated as CASSHEAAGLEKLFF.

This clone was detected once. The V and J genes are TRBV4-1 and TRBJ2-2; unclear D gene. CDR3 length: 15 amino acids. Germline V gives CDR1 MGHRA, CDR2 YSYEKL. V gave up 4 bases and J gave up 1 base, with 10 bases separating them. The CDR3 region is CASSPIHRNTGELFF. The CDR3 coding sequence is TGCGCCAGCAGCCCGATCCACCGGAACACCGGGGAGCTGTTTTTT.

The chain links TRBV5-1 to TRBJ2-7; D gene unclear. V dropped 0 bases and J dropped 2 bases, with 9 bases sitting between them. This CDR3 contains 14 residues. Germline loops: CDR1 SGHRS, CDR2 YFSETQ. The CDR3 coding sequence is TGCGCCAGCAGCTTGGAAGGCGGACCCTACGAGCAGTACTTC. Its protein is CASSLEGGPYEQYF.

The DNA of the CDR3 is TGTGCCAGCAGTCCAAAGACAGACTCCTACGAGCAGTACTTC. This codes for CASSPKTDSYEQYF. The chain has TRBV7-9 and TRBJ2-7, with D tentatively TRBD1 (5 bases). V shed 6 bases and J shed 0 bases, with 12 bases lying between them. CDR3 length: 14 amino acids. From germline, CDR1 is SEHNR and CDR2 FQNEAQ (reference sequence).

This chain's CDR3 is CASSYYRADTEAFF. The CDR3 DNA follows: TGTGCCAGCAGCTATTACAGGGCGGACACTGAAGCTTTCTTT. The chain recombines TRBV7-9 with TRBJ1-1, with a weak D call TRBD1 (6 bases). The CDR3 is 14 amino acids. Germline CDR1 reads SEHNR; CDR2 reads FQNEAQ (reference sequence). Trimming cost V 4 bases and J 3 bases, with 12 bases left between them.

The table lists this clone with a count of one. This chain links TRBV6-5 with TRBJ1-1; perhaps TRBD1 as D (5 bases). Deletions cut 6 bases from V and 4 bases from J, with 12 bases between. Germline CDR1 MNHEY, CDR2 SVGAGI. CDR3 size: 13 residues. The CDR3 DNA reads TGTGCCAGCAGCCGCGGGGGATTCACTGAAGCTTTCTTT. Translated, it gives CASSRGGFTEAFF.

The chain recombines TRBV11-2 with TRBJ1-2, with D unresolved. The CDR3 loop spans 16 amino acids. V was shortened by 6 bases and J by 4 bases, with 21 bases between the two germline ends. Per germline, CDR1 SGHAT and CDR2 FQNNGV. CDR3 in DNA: TGTGCCAGCAGTCTCGCCGGGAGCGGCGAAGGCTATGGCTACACCTTC. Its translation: CASSLAGSGEGYGYTF.

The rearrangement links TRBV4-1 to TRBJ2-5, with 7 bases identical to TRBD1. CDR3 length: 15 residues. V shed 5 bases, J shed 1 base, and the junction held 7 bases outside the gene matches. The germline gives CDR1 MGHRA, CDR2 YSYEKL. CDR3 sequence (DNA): TGCGCCAGCAGCGACGGGGACAGTTTCCAAGAGACCCAGTACTTC. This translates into CASSDGDSFQETQYF.

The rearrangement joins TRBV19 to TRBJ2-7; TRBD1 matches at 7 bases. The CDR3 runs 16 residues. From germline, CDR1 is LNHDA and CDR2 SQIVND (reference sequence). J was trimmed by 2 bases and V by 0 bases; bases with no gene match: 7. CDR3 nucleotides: TGTGCCAGTAGTATAGAGGACGGGACAGCGCCCTACGAGCAGTACTTC. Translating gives CASSIEDGTAPYEQYF.

DNA of the CDR3: TGCAGCGTTAGCCCACAGGGGTCAGGGGAGACCCAGTACTTC. Residues: CSVSPQGSGETQYF. This chain links TRBV29-1 with TRBJ2-5; TRBD1 agrees at 7 bases. This CDR3 is built from 14 residues. V shed 5 bases and J 5 bases; nucleotides not matched to a gene: 11. Germline V gives CDR1 SQVTM, CDR2 ANQGSEA.

DNA of the CDR3: TGTGCCAGCACCGGGGGCGGCTACAATGAGCAGTTCTTC. It specifies CASTGGGYNEQFF. This chain links TRBV6-5 with TRBJ2-1; either TRBD1 or TRBD2 may supply D (6 bases each). CDR1 MNHEY and CDR2 SVGAGI come from the germline V gene. This CDR3 has 13 residues. Between the trimmed V and J ends, which lost 7 bases and 3 bases, there was a span of 10 bases.

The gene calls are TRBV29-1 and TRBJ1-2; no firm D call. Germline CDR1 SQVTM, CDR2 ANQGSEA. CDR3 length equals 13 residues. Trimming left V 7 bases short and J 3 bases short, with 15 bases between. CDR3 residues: CSAVAGNDYGYTF. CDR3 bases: TGCAGCGCCGTCGCGGGTAACGACTATGGCTACACCTTC. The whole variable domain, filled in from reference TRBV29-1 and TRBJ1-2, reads SAVISQKPSRDICQRGTSLTIQCQVDSQVTMMFWYRQQPGQSLTLIATANQGSEATYESGFVIDKFPISRPNLTFSTLTVSNMSPEDSSIYLCSAVAGNDYGYTFGSGTRLTVV.

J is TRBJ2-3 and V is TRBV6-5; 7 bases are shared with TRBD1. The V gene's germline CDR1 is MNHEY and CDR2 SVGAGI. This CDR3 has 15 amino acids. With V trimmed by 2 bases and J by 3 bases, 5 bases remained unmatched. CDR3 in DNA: TGTGCCAGCAGTTACACCCGGGACAGTACAGATACGCAGTATTTT. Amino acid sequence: CASSYTRDSTDTQYF.

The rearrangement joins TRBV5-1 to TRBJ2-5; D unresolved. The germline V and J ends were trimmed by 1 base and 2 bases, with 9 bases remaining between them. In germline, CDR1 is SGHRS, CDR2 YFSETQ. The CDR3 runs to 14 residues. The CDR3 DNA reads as TGCGCCAGCAGCTTGAGTTGGGGACAAGAGACCCAGTACTTC. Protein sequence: CASSLSWGQETQYF.